The 5 T cell receptor beta chains below were found in one sample sequenced in a study of T-cell memory formation after mild COVID-19. TCRdb recomputed calls from the 5' RACE reads with MiXCR, one row per CDR3 protein. The sample contains about 180,000 distinct CDR3 sequences, about 18% of which appear only once. The sequencing input was PBMCs or a T cell subset sorted from them (not recorded which). Receptors originate from a man aged 18 to 30 who had mild COVID-19 (a few samples of this study predate the infection). Cell type and time point are not known.

V is TRBV12-3 or TRBV12-4 and J is TRBJ2-6; D is unclear. V was pared by 5 bases and J by 0 bases, with 8 bases between. The CDR3 loop spans 15 amino acids. CDR3 sequence reads: CASSRTGSGANVLTF. For the CDR3, the DNA is TGTGCCAGCAGTCGGACGGGCTCTGGGGCCAACGTCCTGACTTTC.

This clonotype showed up just a few times. The rearrangement uses TRBV5-5 and TRBJ1-1; 8 bases align to TRBD1. With V trimmed by 1 base and J by 4 bases, 9 bases remained unmatched. The CDR3 is 16 amino acids. CDR1 and CDR2 (germline): SGHKS, YYEKEE (reference sequence). Here the CDR3 reads CASSLRGGQGGTEAFF. CDR3 in DNA: TGTGCCAGCAGCTTGAGGGGCGGACAGGGTGGCACTGAAGCTTTCTTT.

The CDR3 region is CASSFPQGVAFF. Written as DNA, the CDR3 is TGTGCCAGCAGTTTTCCTCAGGGGGTAGCTTTCTTT. V is TRBV12-3 or TRBV12-4 and J is TRBJ1-1; 7 bases match TRBD1. Trimming removed 3 bases from V and 10 bases from J; junction bases left unmatched: 5. The length of the CDR3 is 12 residues.

J is TRBJ1-5 and V is TRBV6-2 or TRBV6-3; perhaps TRBD1 as D (5 bases). The CDR3 loop spans 13 amino acids. Germline V gene sequence: CDR1 MNHEY, CDR2 SVGEGT. Trimming shortened V by 7 bases and J by 2 bases, and 9 bases separated the two germline ends. CDR3 protein: CASNQGGNQPQHF. DNA for the CDR3: TGTGCCAGCAACCAGGGAGGCAATCAGCCCCAGCATTTT.

This clonotype appeared a few times. The rearrangement links TRBV3-1 to TRBJ2-7; 9 nucleotides align to TRBD1. Losses at the gene ends were 1 base for V and 2 bases for J; bases not matched to a gene: 6. The CDR3 loop spans 16 amino acids. Germline V gives CDR1 LGHDT, CDR2 YNNKEL (reference sequence). The CDR3 nucleotides read TGTGCCAGCAGCCAAGCGCCGGGACAGGGCCCCTACGAGCAGTACTTC. Its protein product is CASSQAPGQGPYEQYF.